This passage covers 7 T cell receptor beta chains from one sample sequenced in a study of radiotherapy plus CTLA-4 blockade in lung cancer. The table came from immunoSEQ multiplex PCR; TCRdb's copy has only in-frame clones and leaves some out. The top ten clones hold over 15% of a sample with about 87,000 clones, about 87% of them seen once. The sequences come from peripheral blood, collected from a patient treated with radiotherapy plus ipilimumab. The origin of the receptors is a human donor with non-small cell lung cancer that progressed on radiotherapy plus ipilimumab.

V and J are TRBV6-4 and TRBJ1-6, with TRBD1 matching over 9 bases. Germline CDR1 and CDR2: MRHNA and SNTAGT. The CDR3 is 13 residues long. The ends lost 8 bases at V and 7 bases at J; junction bases unmatched: 3. CDR3 amino acids: CASGQGINSPLHF. The DNA of the CDR3 is TGTGCCAGCGGACAGGGGATCAATTCACCCCTCCACTTT.

The V and J genes are TRBV2 and TRBJ2-7, with TRBD1 matching 7 bases. Germline-derived CDR1 and CDR2 are SNHLY and FYNNEI. Unmatched junction bases numbered 6, after V lost 5 bases and J lost 2 bases. This CDR3 is 14 amino acids long. The CDR3 spells CASSRSQGTYEQYF. For the CDR3, the DNA is TGTGCCAGCAGTAGGTCACAGGGGACCTACGAGCAGTACTTC.

The chain links TRBV27 to TRBJ2-2; unclear D gene. Trimming cost V 7 bases and J 1 base, with 7 bases left between them. Per the germline V gene, CDR1 is MNHEY and CDR2 is SMNVEV (reference sequence). This CDR3 comprises 13 residues. The CDR3, as DNA: TGTGCCAGCATCTACAGGAACACCGGGGAGCTGTTTTTT. Translated, it gives CASIYRNTGELFF.

The chain combines TRBV7-9 with TRBJ1-3; D not certain. Deletions cut 2 bases from V and 0 bases from J, with 8 bases between. CDR1 and CDR2 from the germline V gene are SEHNR and FQNEAQ (reference sequence). The CDR3 has 15 residues. The CDR3 protein is CASSLYKSSGNTIYF. The CDR3, as DNA: TGTGCCAGCAGCTTATATAAGAGCTCTGGAAACACCATATATTTT.

The gene calls are TRBV6-6 and TRBJ1-2; TRBD1 is a possible D gene (5 bases). Germline CDR1 MNHNY, CDR2 SVGAGI (reference sequence). CDR3 length equals 14 residues. V was trimmed by 6 bases and J by 4 bases, leaving 15 bases between them. CDR3 sequence: CASRPLGEIYGYTF. The CDR3 region has the DNA TGTGCCAGCAGGCCCCTGGGGGAAATCTATGGCTACACCTTC.

The chain is built from TRBV2 and TRBJ1-6; weak D call: TRBD1 (5 bases). Germline CDR1 reads SNHLY; CDR2 reads FYNNEI. The CDR3 is 13 residues long. Trimming took 4 bases from V and 9 from J, leaving 10 bases between them. The DNA of the CDR3 is TGTGCCAGCAGTGGGGGGAGCACTTCACCCCTCCACTTT. Translating it yields CASSGGSTSPLHF.

The CDR3 loop is CATSRTVGNIYGYTF. As DNA, the CDR3 is TGTGCCACCAGCAGGACGGTAGGGAATATCTATGGCTACACCTTC. This rearrangement joins TRBV15 to TRBJ1-2; D gene uncertain. The germline gives CDR1 LNHNV, CDR2 YYDKDF (reference sequence). The V end lost 3 bases, the J end lost 4 bases, and 15 bases lay between the germline ends. This CDR3 comprises 15 residues.